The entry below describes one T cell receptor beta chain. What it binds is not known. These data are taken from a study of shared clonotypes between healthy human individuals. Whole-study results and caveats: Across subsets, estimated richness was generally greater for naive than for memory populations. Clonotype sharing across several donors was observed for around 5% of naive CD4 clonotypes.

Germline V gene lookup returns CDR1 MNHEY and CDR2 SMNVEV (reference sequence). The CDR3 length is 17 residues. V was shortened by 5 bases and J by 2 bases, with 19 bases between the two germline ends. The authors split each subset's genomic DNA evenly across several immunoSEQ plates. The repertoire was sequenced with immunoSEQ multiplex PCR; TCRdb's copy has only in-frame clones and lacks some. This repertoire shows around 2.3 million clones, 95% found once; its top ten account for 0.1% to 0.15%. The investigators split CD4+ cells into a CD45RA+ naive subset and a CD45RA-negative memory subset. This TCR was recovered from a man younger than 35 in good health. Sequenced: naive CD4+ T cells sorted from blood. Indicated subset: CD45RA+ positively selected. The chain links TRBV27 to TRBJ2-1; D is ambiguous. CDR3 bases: TGTGCCAGCAGTACCCTACCTAAAGAGCTCACCTACAATGAGCAGTTCTTC. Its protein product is CASSTLPKELTYNEQFF.